This TCR beta chain was captured by sequencing in a study of shared clonotypes between healthy human individuals (dated by TCRdb to about 2020). In terms of the full investigation: A couple of women and three men aged 18 to 49 years were included in the cohort. For each donor, CD4 naive and CD4 memory were each run on three plates, CD8 naive on two plates, and CD8 memory on one plate. Blood TCR repertoires of roughly 5 healthy adults were deeply sequenced to estimate repertoire size and the extent of clonotype sharing between individuals. To increase sequencing depth and limit assay-specific biases, different laboratories used diverse techniques to prepare libraries and sequence TCR repertoires. Each donor's leukapheresis produced roughly between about 0.85 and 10 billion PBMCs.

For this clone: Its recognized antigen is unknown. No much larger clone is present one base from it, and per-base qualities are unavailable.

The donors were healthy, HIV-negative adults with no recently reported acute infections or vaccinations. All donors were Caucasian adults living in Nashville, Tennessee, USA. CD4+ T cells were enriched by magnetic negative selection, after which naive cells were positively selected on CD45RA and the negative fraction was taken as the memory subset. After blood collection by leukapheresis, PBMCs were isolated using Ficoll-Histopaque density gradient centrifugation and then cryopreserved in the vapor phase of liquid nitrogen. Analytical flow cytometry was used to check the purity and quantity of each magnetically sorted T cell population. Genomic DNA was isolated from each sorted fraction and quantified by UV absorbance on a Nanodrop 2000c. Using the deep immunoSEQ assay, TCR CDR3 regions were amplified from genomic DNA by multiplex PCR. Extracted genomic DNA from each cell subset was spread evenly across all wells of several immunoSEQ 96-well plates, with each plate serving as a replicate. For sorted subsets, about 200 ng genomic DNA, equal to tens of thousands of T cell genomes, was loaded into each replicate PCR. Purified libraries were quantified with a Qubit 3.0 fluorometer, sized on a Bioanalyzer 2100, and re-quantified with the KAPA Library Quantification kit. Every immunoSEQ 96-well plate was sequenced on a dedicated single-read 150-cycle Illumina NextSeq 550 flow cell. The authors' pipeline ran thus. Because the immunoSEQ output held only junctional sequences and lacked quality scores, the filtering could not match the filtering applied to full-length reads. Sequences were annotated with PyIR, a Python wrapper for IgBLAST v1.9, using IMGT germline references to assign V/J genes and CDR3. Reads with weak V/J assignments (E-value above 1e-6), missing CDR3, stop codons, out-of-frame junctions, or ambiguous translated residues were removed. A V3J clonotype was defined by an identical inferred V gene, J gene, and CDR3 amino acid sequence. To compute the percentage overlap between repertoires, the number of shared unique clonotypes was divided by the size of the smaller repertoire. Three approaches were used to assess repertoire richness: RTK rarefaction, the Chao1 estimator, and Recon v2.1 estimates of unobserved clonotypes. For all TCRbeta clonotypes obtained by the gDNA method from several donors, generation probabilities were computed with OLGA. TCRdb limited this immuneACCESS table to in-frame rearrangements with V and J called. A share of clones is missing; checked studies link under half to unresolved V genes, and the rest is unexplained. V and J calls and clone size follow that table, whereas D and trimming were derived from the DNA. The sample profile shows over a million clones; about 75% of them were found once. About 1.4% of the sample is in the top ten clones.

The full study reports these points: Rarefaction of sorted-subset datasets indicated incomplete sequencing despite the large sequencing depth. Sampling was restricted to blood, and TCR repertoires in tissues likely differ from the TCR repertoires found in blood. Compared with non-shared clonotypes, clonotypes shared by all four sorted-subset donors had higher generation probabilities. Larger estimated clonotype richness was generally found for naive subsets than for memory subsets. Because the study included a small number of donors, the genetic and exposure-history diversity represented was limited. Across four donors, around 5.4% of naive CD4, roughly 3.5% of naive CD8, approximately 2.5% of memory CD4, and 0.3% to 0.45% of memory CD8 clonotypes were shared. Pairwise subsampling indicated that sequencing depth was expected to affect the degree of clonotype sharing among donors.

Looking up the germline V gene yields CDR1 ENHRY and CDR2 SYGVKD. The CDR3 holds 13 amino acids from the cysteine to the phenylalanine. Left in the record is the CDR3 DNA by itself, 39 bases read in frame from the first base. Here V drops 6 bases and J drops 9 bases, and the junction holds 1 base not matched to any gene. The sequence was collected from a man between 18 and 29 years old in good health. The rearranged segments are TRBV10-3 and TRBJ2-1; TRBD2 fits 14 bases in the junction. The source material was memory CD4+ T cells sorted from blood. This sample's cell subset or site label indicates: CD45RA-negative fraction. The DNA sequence follows: TGTGCCATCAGGGGACTAGCGGGAGTTGAGCAGTTCTTC. It is translated as CAIRGLAGVEQFF.